The text below deals with one T cell receptor beta chain. The antigen is undetermined. The sample comes from a study of cytomegalovirus exposure and HLA in healthy donors. Study conclusions and caveats: With high specificity and sensitivity, the classifier reportedly diagnosed cytomegalovirus status. Most TCR sequences were seen very rarely across donors, but some public TCRs occurred in many. Specificity of a few CMV-associated chains for CMV antigens was verified in vitro. The study recorded some 160 TCR beta chains that were cytomegalovirus-associated.

The assay was immunoSEQ multiplex PCR, and TCRdb's table has in-frame clones only and misses some. The top ten clones hold roughly 5.8% of a sample with about 160,000 clones, approximately 87% of them seen once. Germline CDR1 DFQATT, CDR2 SNEGSKA (reference sequence). Deletions cut 8 bases from V and 7 bases from J, with 14 bases between. The CDR3 length is 11 residues. The rearrangement joins TRBV20-1 to TRBJ2-5; the D is unclear. The TCR sequence derives from a woman in her twenties or thirties in good health and CMV-seronegative. The source material was PBMCs. The CDR3 reads CSTLGFGTQYF. CDR3 DNA sequence: TGCAGTACCTTAGGTTTTGGGACCCAGTACTTC.